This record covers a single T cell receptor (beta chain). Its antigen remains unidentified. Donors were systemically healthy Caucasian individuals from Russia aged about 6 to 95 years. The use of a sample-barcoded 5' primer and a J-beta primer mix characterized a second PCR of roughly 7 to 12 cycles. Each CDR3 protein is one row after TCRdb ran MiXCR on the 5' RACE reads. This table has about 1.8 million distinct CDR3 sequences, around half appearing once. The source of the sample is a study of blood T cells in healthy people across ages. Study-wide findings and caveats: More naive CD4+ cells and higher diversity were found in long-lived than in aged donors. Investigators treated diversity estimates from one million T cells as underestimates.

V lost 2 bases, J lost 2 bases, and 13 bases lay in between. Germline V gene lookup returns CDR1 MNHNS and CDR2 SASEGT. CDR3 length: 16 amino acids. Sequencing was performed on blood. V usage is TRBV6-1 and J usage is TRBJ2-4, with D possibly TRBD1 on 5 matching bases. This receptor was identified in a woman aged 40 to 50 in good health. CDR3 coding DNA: TGTGCCAGCAGTGAATCCTTCCCAGGGCCCAAAAACATTCAGTACTTC. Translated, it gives CASSESFPGPKNIQYF.